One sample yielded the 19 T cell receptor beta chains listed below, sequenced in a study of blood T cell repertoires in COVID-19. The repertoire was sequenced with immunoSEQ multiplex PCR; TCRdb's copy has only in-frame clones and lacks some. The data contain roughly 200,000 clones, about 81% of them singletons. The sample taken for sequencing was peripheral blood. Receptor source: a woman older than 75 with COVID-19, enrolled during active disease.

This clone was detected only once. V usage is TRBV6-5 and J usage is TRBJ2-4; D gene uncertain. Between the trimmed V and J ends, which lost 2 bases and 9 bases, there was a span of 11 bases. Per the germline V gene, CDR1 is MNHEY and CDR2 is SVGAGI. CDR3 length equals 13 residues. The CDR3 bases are TGTGCCAGCAGTTACAGGAGTAGTGGCATTCAGTACTTC. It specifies CASSYRSSGIQYF.

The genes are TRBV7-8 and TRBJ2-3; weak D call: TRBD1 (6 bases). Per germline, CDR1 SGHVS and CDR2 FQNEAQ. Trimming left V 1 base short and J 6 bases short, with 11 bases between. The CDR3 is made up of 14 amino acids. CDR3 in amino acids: CASSLVGGRDTQYF. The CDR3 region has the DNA TGTGCCAGCAGCTTAGTTGGGGGCCGGGATACGCAGTATTTT.

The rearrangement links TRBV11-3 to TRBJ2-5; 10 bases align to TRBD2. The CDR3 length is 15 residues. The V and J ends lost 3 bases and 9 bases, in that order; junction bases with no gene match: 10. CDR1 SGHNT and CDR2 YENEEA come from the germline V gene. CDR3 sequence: CASSFGSGGPSPQYF. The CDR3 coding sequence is TGTGCCAGCAGCTTCGGTAGCGGGGGGCCGTCGCCCCAGTACTTC.

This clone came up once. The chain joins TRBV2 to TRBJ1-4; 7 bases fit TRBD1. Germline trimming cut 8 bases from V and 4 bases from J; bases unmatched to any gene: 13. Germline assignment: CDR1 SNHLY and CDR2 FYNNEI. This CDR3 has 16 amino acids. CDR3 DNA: TGTGCCAGCTGCGCGACCTGGGACAGCCTTAATGAAAAACTGTTTTTT. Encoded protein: CASCATWDSLNEKLFF.

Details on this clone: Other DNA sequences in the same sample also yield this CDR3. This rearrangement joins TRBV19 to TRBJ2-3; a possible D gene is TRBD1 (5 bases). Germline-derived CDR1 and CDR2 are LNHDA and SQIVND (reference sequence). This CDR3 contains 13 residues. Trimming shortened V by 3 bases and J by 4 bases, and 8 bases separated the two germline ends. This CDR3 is CASSMGRADTQYF. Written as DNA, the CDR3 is TGTGCCAGTAGTATGGGCAGGGCAGATACGCAGTATTTT.

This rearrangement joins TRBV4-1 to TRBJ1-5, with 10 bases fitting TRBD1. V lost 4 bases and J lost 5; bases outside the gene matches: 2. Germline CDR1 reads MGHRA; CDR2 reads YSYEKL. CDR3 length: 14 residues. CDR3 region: CASSPTGGHQPQHF. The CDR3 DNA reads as TGCGCCAGCAGCCCGACAGGGGGCCATCAGCCCCAGCATTTT.

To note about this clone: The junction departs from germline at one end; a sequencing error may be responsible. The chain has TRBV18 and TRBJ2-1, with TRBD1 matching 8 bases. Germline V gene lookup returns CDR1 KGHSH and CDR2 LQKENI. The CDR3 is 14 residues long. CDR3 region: CASSPTSPRQGRLF. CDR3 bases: TGTGCCAGCTCACCCACTTCCCCGCGACAGGGGCGACTCTTC.

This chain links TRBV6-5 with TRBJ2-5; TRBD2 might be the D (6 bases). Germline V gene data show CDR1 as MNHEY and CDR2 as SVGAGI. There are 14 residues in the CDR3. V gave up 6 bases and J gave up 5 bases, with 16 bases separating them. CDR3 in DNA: TGTGCCAGCAGCTCCGTCGGGGGTGGGGAGACCCAGTACTTC. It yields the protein CASSSVGGGETQYF.

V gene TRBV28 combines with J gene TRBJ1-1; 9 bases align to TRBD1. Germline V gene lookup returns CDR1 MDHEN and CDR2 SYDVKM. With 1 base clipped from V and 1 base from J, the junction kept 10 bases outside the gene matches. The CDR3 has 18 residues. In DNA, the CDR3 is TGTGCCAGCAGTTTATATTATCCCTGGGACAGGGCGAACACTGAAGCTTTCTTT. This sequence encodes CASSLYYPWDRANTEAFF.

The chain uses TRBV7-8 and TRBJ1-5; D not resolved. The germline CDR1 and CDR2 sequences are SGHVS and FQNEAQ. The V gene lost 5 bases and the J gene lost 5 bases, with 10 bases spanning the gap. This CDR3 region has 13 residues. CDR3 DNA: TGTGCCAGCAGCGTGATTAGAGATCAGCCCCAGCATTTT. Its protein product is CASSVIRDQPQHF.

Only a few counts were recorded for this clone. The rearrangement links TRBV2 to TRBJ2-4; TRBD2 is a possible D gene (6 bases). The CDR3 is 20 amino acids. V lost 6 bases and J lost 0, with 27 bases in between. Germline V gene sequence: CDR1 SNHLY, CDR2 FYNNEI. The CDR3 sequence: CASSLRDLPPYSLAKNIQYF. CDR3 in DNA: TGTGCCAGCAGCTTACGGGACTTACCACCCTACTCCTTAGCCAAAAACATTCAGTACTTC. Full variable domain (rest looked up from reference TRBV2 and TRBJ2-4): EPEVTQTPSHQVTQMGQEVILRCVPISNHLYFYWYRQILGQKVEFLVSFYNNEISEKSEIFDDQFSVERPDGSNFTLKIRSTKLEDSAMYFCASSLRDLPPYSLAKNIQYFGAGTRLSVL.

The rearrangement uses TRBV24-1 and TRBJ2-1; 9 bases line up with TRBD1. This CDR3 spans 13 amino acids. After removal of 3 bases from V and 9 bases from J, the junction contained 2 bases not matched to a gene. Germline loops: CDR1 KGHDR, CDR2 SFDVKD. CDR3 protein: CATSDTGGGEQFF. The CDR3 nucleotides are TGTGCCACCAGTGATACAGGGGGCGGTGAGCAGTTCTTC.

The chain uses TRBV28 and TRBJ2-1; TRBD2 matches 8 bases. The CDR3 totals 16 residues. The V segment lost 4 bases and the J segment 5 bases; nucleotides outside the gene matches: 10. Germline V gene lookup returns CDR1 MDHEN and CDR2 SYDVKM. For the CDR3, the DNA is TGTGCCAGCAGTTCTCTTCCCGGGAGGGCGGACAATGAGCAGTTCTTC. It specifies CASSSLPGRADNEQFF.

The CDR3 loop reads CASKSTGGGYGYTF. In DNA form, the CDR3 reads TGTGCCAGCAAATCGACAGGAGGTGGCTATGGCTACACCTTC. The rearrangement joins TRBV2 to TRBJ1-2, with D perhaps matching TRBD1 (6 bases). The germline gives CDR1 SNHLY, CDR2 FYNNEI. The V and J ends lost 7 bases and 4 bases respectively, with 16 bases between them. The CDR3 is 14 residues long.

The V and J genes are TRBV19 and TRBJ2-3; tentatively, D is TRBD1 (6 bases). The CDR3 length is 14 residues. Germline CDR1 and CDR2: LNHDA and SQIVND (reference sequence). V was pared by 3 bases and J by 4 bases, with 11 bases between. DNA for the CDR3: TGTGCCAGTAGTATTGCAGGGGCCGCAGATACGCAGTATTTT. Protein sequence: CASSIAGAADTQYF. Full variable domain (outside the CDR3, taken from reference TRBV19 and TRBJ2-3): DGGITQSPKYLFRKEGQNVTLSCEQNLNHDAMYWYRQDPGQGLRLIYYSQIVNDFQKGDIAEGYSVSREKKESFPLTVTSAQKNPTAFYLCASSIAGAADTQYFGPGTRLTVL.

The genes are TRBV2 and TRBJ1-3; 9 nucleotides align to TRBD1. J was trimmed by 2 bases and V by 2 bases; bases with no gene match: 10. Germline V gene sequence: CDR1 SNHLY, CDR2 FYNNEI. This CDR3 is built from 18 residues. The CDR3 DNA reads TGTGCCAGCAGTGAATATCGGGAGACAGGGGGGCCTGGAAACACCATATATTTT. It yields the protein CASSEYRETGGPGNTIYF. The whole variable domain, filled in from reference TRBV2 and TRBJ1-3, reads EPEVTQTPSHQVTQMGQEVILRCVPISNHLYFYWYRQILGQKVEFLVSFYNNEISEKSEIFDDQFSVERPDGSNFTLKIRSTKLEDSAMYFCASSEYRETGGPGNTIYFGEGSWLTVV.

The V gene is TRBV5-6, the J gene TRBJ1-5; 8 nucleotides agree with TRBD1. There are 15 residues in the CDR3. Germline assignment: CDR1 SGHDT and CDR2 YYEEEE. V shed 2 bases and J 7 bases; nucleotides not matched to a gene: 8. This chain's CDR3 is CASSFSQGARQPQHF. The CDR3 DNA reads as TGTGCCAGCAGCTTCTCTCAGGGGGCGCGGCAGCCCCAGCATTTT.

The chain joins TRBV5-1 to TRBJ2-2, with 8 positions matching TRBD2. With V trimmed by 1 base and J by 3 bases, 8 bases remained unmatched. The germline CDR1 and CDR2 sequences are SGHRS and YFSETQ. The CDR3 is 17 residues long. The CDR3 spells CASSLRLREGDTGELFF. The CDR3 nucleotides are TGCGCCAGCAGCTTGAGGCTCCGGGAGGGAGACACCGGGGAGCTGTTTTTT.

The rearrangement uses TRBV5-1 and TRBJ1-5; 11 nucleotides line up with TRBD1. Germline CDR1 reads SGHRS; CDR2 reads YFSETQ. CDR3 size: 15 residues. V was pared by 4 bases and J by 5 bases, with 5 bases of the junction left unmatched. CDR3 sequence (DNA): TGCGCCAGCAGCCCCGGACAGGGGGCCCATCAGCCCCAGCATTTT. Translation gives CASSPGQGAHQPQHF.